A single sample is the source of the 21 T cell receptor beta chains below, sequenced in a study of T cell clones after liver transplantation. Sequenced by immunoSEQ multiplex PCR; TCRdb stores in-frame clones only, minus some. The table has about 72,000 clones, roughly 90% seen once. The sample consisted of CD4+ T cells from blood, taken before liver transplant. Receptor source: a human donor who received a liver transplant.

The V call is TRBV5-6, the J call TRBJ2-5; D not resolved. V lost 0 bases, J lost 2 bases, and 11 bases lay in between. The CDR3 has 15 amino acids. Germline V gene lookup returns CDR1 SGHDT and CDR2 YYEEEE. CDR3 nucleotide sequence: TGTGCCAGCAGCTTGGGTCTACAGAAACAAGAGACCCAGTACTTC. Its translation is CASSLGLQKQETQYF.

The J gene is TRBJ1-1, the V gene TRBV5-1, with 7 bases identical to TRBD1. Unmatched junction bases numbered 7, after V lost 3 bases and J lost 5 bases. The CDR3 extends over 14 amino acids. Germline V gene sequence: CDR1 SGHRS, CDR2 YFSETQ. CDR3 loop: CASSSRGDGTEAFF. CDR3 DNA sequence: TGCGCCAGCAGCTCCAGGGGGGATGGAACTGAAGCTTTCTTT.

The CDR3 DNA reads as TGTGCCAGCAGTTACCAGGGGTTGGCTTTCTTT. Residues: CASSYQGLAFF. This chain connects TRBV6-5 to TRBJ1-1, with D maybe TRBD1 (6 bases). The V gene's germline CDR1 is MNHEY and CDR2 SVGAGI. With 2 bases removed from V and 11 bases from J, the gap between germline ends came to 9 bases. The CDR3 loop spans 11 amino acids.

The chain couples TRBV2 to TRBJ2-7, with D possibly being TRBD1 or TRBD2 (5 bases each). CDR1 is SNHLY, CDR2 FYNNEI, per germline. This CDR3 has 16 amino acids. Deletions cut 0 bases from V and 7 bases from J, with 19 bases between. This CDR3 is CASSEASTAFGGEQYF. The CDR3 bases are TGTGCCAGCAGTGAAGCGTCGACAGCTTTTGGGGGTGAGCAGTACTTC.

V and J are TRBV5-1 and TRBJ1-1; the D is unclear. Trimming shortened V by 0 bases and J by 5 bases, and 8 bases separated the two germline ends. Germline CDR1 is SGHRS and CDR2 is YFSETQ. This CDR3 region has 13 residues. The CDR3 nucleotides read TGCGCCAGCAGCTTGGCCGGGCAGACTGAAGCTTTCTTT. Protein product: CASSLAGQTEAFF.

This rearrangement joins TRBV9 to TRBJ2-1; 8 nucleotides line up with TRBD2. Germline V gives CDR1 SGDLS, CDR2 YYNGEE. The length of the CDR3 is 16 residues. Losses at the gene ends were 2 bases for V and 8 bases for J; bases not matched to a gene: 12. The CDR3 loop reads CASSVSLAGGDDEQFF. DNA for the CDR3: TGTGCCAGCAGCGTTTCCTTGGCGGGAGGCGACGATGAGCAGTTCTTC.

The V gene is TRBV7-7, the J gene TRBJ2-7; unclear D gene. CDR3 length: 13 amino acids. Deletions cut 5 bases from V and 5 bases from J, with 13 bases between. Per germline, CDR1 SSHAT and CDR2 FNYEAQ (reference sequence). The CDR3 loop reads CASSPPGSHEQYF. CDR3 DNA: TGTGCCAGCAGCCCCCCGGGTAGCCACGAGCAGTACTTC.

V and J are TRBV28 and TRBJ1-4; 7 bases are shared with TRBD1. This CDR3 contains 15 residues. The trim removed 3 bases at V and 6 bases at J, leaving 7 bases unmatched. Germline CDR1 MDHEN, CDR2 SYDVKM. Written as DNA, the CDR3 is TGTGCCAGCAGTTTCTTAGCAGGGGGGGATGAAAAACTGTTTTTT. Translated, it gives CASSFLAGGDEKLFF.

This clone was seen a single time. The rearrangement links TRBV25-1 to TRBJ2-3; D call uncertain. Germline-derived CDR1 and CDR2 are MGHDK and SYGVNS. The CDR3 has 14 residues. V was clipped by 5 bases and J by 6 bases, with 15 bases between them. CDR3 amino acids: CASSPPGARDTQYF. Here the CDR3 DNA reads TGTGCCAGCAGTCCGCCGGGCGCCAGGGATACGCAGTATTTT. Full variable domain (outside the CDR3, taken from reference TRBV25-1 and TRBJ2-3): EADIYQTPRYLVIGTGKKITLECSQTMGHDKMYWYQQDPGMELHLIHYSYGVNSTEKGDLSSESTVSRIRTEHFPLTLESARPSHTSQYLCASSPPGARDTQYFGPGTRLTVL.

In the case of this clone: The sample carries other DNA sequences with the same CDR3. The V and J genes are TRBV5-1 and TRBJ2-1; D possibly corresponds to TRBD2 (5 bases). V lost 0 bases to trimming and J lost 4 bases, with 11 bases between them. The V gene's germline CDR1 is SGHRS and CDR2 YFSETQ. The CDR3 length is 15 residues. CDR3: CASSLGLAGYNEQFF. The CDR3, as DNA: TGCGCCAGCAGCTTGGGGCTAGCCGGGTACAATGAGCAGTTCTTC.

The chain couples TRBV5-1 to TRBJ2-7; 12 bases are a match to TRBD2. The germline CDR1 and CDR2 sequences are SGHRS and YFSETQ. The CDR3 spans 17 residues. V was pared by 1 base and J by 5 bases, with 10 bases of the junction left unmatched. CDR3 in DNA: TGCGCCAGCAGCTTGTTCCTCAGACTAGCGGGAGTTGACGAGCAGTACTTC. Translated, it gives CASSLFLRLAGVDEQYF. Full variable domain (missing parts from reference TRBV5-1 and TRBJ2-7): KAGVTQTPRYLIKTRGQQVTLSCSPISGHRSVSWYQQTPGQGLQFLFEYFSETQRNKGNFPGRFSGRQFSNSRSEMNVSTLELGDSALYLCASSLFLRLAGVDEQYFGPGTRLTVT.

This chain joins TRBV5-4 and TRBJ1-4, with a tentative D call TRBD1 (5 bases). V was clipped by 0 bases and J by 7 bases, with 19 bases between them. The CDR3 sequence is 17 residues long. Looked up from germline, CDR1 is SGHNT and CDR2 is YYREEE (reference sequence). This CDR3 is CASSLGSGGRVGEKLFF. CDR3 DNA sequence: TGTGCCAGCAGCTTGGGGAGTGGTGGCAGGGTTGGTGAAAAACTGTTTTTT.

The chain combines TRBV5-1 with TRBJ2-7, with TRBD2 matching 9 bases. With V trimmed by 9 bases and J by 3 bases, 10 bases remained unmatched. CDR1 SGHRS and CDR2 YFSETQ come from the germline V gene. The CDR3 runs to 14 residues. CDR3 DNA sequence: TGCGCCACCGCTAGGACTAGCGAAAGCTACGAGCAGTACTTC. This translates into CATARTSESYEQYF.

This clone was detected only a few times. The CDR3 DNA follows: TGCGCCAGCAGCTTGGTCGGCGGGAGAGGCGAGACCCAGTACTTC. It codes for CASSLVGGRGETQYF. The V gene is TRBV5-1, the J gene TRBJ2-5, with TRBD2 identical over 7 bases. The CDR3 has 15 amino acids. Germline V gene data show CDR1 as SGHRS and CDR2 as YFSETQ. Losses at the gene ends were 0 bases for V and 5 bases for J; bases not matched to a gene: 7.

This rearrangement joins TRBV2 to TRBJ2-4; TRBD2 might be the D (6 bases). The ends were cut back, 8 bases at V and 7 bases at J, with 15 bases in the middle. The germline CDR1 and CDR2 sequences are SNHLY and FYNNEI. This CDR3 comprises 13 residues. CDR3 coding DNA: TGTGCCAGCGTGGAGGGAGGAGGGAACATTCAGTACTTC. Residues: CASVEGGGNIQYF.

The rearrangement joins TRBV11-3 to TRBJ1-2, with 8 positions matching TRBD1. The CDR3 is made up of 14 amino acids. The germline V gene encodes CDR1 SGHNT and CDR2 YENEEA. With V trimmed by 5 bases and J by 7 bases, 9 bases remained unmatched. The CDR3 loop is CASSPGQASGGYTF. In DNA, the CDR3 is TGTGCCAGCAGCCCGGGACAGGCATCGGGTGGCTACACCTTC.

The chain employs TRBV5-4 and TRBJ2-1; D could derive from TRBD1 or TRBD2 (5 bases each). The V end was cut by 5 bases, the J end by 8 bases, with 14 bases between. CDR1 and CDR2 (germline): SGHNT, YYREEE (reference sequence). This CDR3 is built from 13 residues. The CDR3 is CASSRDPGDEQFF. CDR3 DNA sequence: TGTGCCAGCAGTCGGGACCCAGGCGATGAGCAGTTCTTC.

This clone was seen a single time. The chain employs TRBV19 and TRBJ2-1, with D unresolved. CDR1 and CDR2 (germline): LNHDA, SQIVND (reference sequence). The CDR3 loop spans 14 amino acids. Trimming cost V 5 bases and J 4 bases, with 12 bases left between them. The CDR3 sequence is CASSPQTIYNEQFF. In DNA form, the CDR3 reads TGTGCCAGTAGTCCCCAGACAATATACAATGAGCAGTTCTTC.

A single count supports this clone. The chain joins TRBV15 to TRBJ1-2; 7 nucleotides align to TRBD1. This CDR3 contains 13 residues. V lost 7 bases, J lost 3 bases, and 5 bases stayed unmatched. Germline V lookup: CDR1 LNHNV, CDR2 YYDKDF (reference sequence). In DNA form, the CDR3 reads TGTGCCACCACCGCAGACAGGGACTATGGCTACACCTTC. This encodes CATTADRDYGYTF.

This chain joins TRBV10-1 and TRBJ1-1; D not certain. Germline V gene lookup returns CDR1 WNHNN and CDR2 SYGVQD (reference sequence). Deletions cut 3 bases from V and 1 base from J, with 6 bases between. This CDR3 is built from 13 residues. The CDR3 protein is CASSDLPNTEAFF. As DNA, the CDR3 is TGCGCCAGCAGTGATTTGCCGAACACTGAAGCTTTCTTT.

This clone has just a few counts. The chain uses TRBV2 and TRBJ2-7; D perhaps matches TRBD1 (6 bases). Germline loops: CDR1 SNHLY, CDR2 FYNNEI. CDR3 length: 13 amino acids. V shed 4 bases and J shed 2 bases, with 9 bases lying between them. For the CDR3, the DNA is TGTGCCAGCAGTGCTAGACAGGCCTACGAGCAGTACTTC. It is translated as CASSARQAYEQYF.